This T cell receptor beta chain appears in the sequencing data of a study of T-cell reconstitution after alpha-beta-depleted transplantation in children. Unique molecular identifiers were used in preparing the TCRbeta library. MiXCR was run by TCRdb on the PCR reads, yielding one entry per CDR3 protein. Of around 87,000 distinct CDR3 sequences in the sample, roughly 8.4% were seen once. From germline, CDR1 is MGHRA and CDR2 YSYEKL. The V end was cut by 6 bases, the J end by 0 bases, with 13 bases between. The CDR3 length is 15 residues. This clonotype was counted at least ten times. The rearrangement links TRBV4-1 to TRBJ2-3, with a tentative D call TRBD2 (6 bases). Here the sequenced sample was PBMCs from the stem cell graft donor, taken from the stem cell graft. This sequence originates from a human donor who donated a stem cell graft to a child with congenital amegakaryocytic thrombocytopenia. The chain's CDR3 is CASSRYGSSTDTQYF. In nucleotides, the CDR3 is TGCGCCAGCAGTCGATACGGGAGTAGCACAGATACGCAGTATTTT.